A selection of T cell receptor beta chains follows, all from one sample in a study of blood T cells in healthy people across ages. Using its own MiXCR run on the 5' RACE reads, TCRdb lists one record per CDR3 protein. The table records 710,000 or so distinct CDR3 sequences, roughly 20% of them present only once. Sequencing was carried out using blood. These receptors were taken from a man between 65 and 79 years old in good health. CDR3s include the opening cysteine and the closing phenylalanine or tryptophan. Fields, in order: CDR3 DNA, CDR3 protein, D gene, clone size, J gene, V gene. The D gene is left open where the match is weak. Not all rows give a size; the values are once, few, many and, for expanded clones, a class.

TGTGCCAGCAGGATGTCTGGGCTTGGGCGAAGCTACACCTTC CASRMSGLGRSYTF - - TRBJ1-2 TRBV6-2/TRBV6-3
TGCAGTGCTAGATCCTCGGGACAGGGGGCTTACAATGAGCAGTTCTTC CSARSSGQGAYNEQFF TRBD1 few TRBJ2-1 TRBV20-1
TGTGCCAGCAGTCTGACATTAGGGGTTGATTCACCCCTCCACTTT CASSLTLGVDSPLHF - - TRBJ1-6 TRBV2
TGCAGCGTTGGAAGACGACGCCACGAGCAGTACTTC CSVGRRRHEQYF - few TRBJ2-7 TRBV29-1
TGTGCCAGCAGCCGCGCGGGGACAGGGCCCCCAGCTTTCTTT CASSRAGTGPPAFF TRBD1 few TRBJ1-1 TRBV6-5
TGTGCCAGCAGCTCTCGTTTCCGCGCAGATACGCAGTATTTT CASSSRFRADTQYF - - TRBJ2-3 TRBV7-6
TGCAGTGCCGAGGAACGCCCCTATGGCTACACCTTC CSAEERPYGYTF - - TRBJ1-2 TRBV20-1
TGTGCCAGCAGTGGAAGGGGCGATGTCACTGAAGCTTTCTTT CASSGRGDVTEAFF - many TRBJ1-1 TRBV27
TGTGCCAGCAGCTTAGGGCTAGCGCTGTTCTTC CASSLGLALFF - - TRBJ2-1 TRBV13
TGTGCCAGCAGTGACTCGAACGAGGGATACAATGAGCAGTTCTTC CASSDSNEGYNEQFF - few TRBJ2-1 TRBV6-4
TGTGCCAGCAGTTCCACCCCGCGGGAGACCCAGTACTTC CASSSTPRETQYF - few TRBJ2-5 TRBV25-1
TGTGCCAGCAGCCAACCCGGGATCATTAACACCATATATTTT CASSQPGIINTIYF - few TRBJ1-3 TRBV11-3
TGTGCCAGCTCACCAGGCTCCAATAATGAAAAACTGTTTTTT CASSPGSNNEKLFF - - TRBJ1-4 TRBV18
TGCGCCAGCAGCTTGGCTAGCGGGGGGGCCAAAAACATTCAGTACTTC CASSLASGGAKNIQYF TRBD2 - TRBJ2-4 TRBV5-1
TGTGCCAGCAGCCTTAGACGGGGCACAGATACGGAGTATTTT CASSLRRGTDTEYF - - TRBJ2-3 TRBV12-3/TRBV12-4
TGTGCCAGCAAATGGGACACCCGCTCCTACGAGCAGTACTTC CASKWDTRSYEQYF - - TRBJ2-7 TRBV2
TGCAGTGCGACCGGGCCAGATACGCAGTATTTT CSATGPDTQYF - - TRBJ2-3 TRBV20-1
TGTGCCAGCAGCTTCGACAGGGACACTGAAGCTTTCTTT CASSFDRDTEAFF TRBD1 few TRBJ1-1 TRBV6-5
TGCGCCAGCAGCCGAGGGGATAGCTCCTACAATGAGCAGTTCTTC CASSRGDSSYNEQFF - - TRBJ2-1 TRBV5-1
TGTGCCAGCAGCCCCATCGGGACAGTTGAAGAGACCCAGTACTTC CASSPIGTVEETQYF TRBD1 few TRBJ2-5 TRBV7-9
TGTGCCAGTACCCTTGGGGGAAGGACAGATACGCAGTATTTT CASTLGGRTDTQYF - few TRBJ2-3 TRBV19
TGTGCCAGCAGCCAAGCTCGACTCACAGATACGCAGTATTTT CASSQARLTDTQYF - - TRBJ2-3 TRBV14
TGCGCCAGCAGCCCCGGACAGGCGACAGATACGCAGTATTTT CASSPGQATDTQYF TRBD1 few TRBJ2-3 TRBV5-1
TGCGCCAGCAGCCAAGATCCAATCGGGGCCAACTATGGCTACACCTTC CASSQDPIGANYGYTF - few TRBJ1-2 TRBV4-3
TGTGCGGGGGGATTATCCTATGGCTACACCTTC CAGGLSYGYTF - few TRBJ1-2 TRBV12-3/TRBV12-4
TGCGCCAGCAGCTTCGACAGGGTGAAAGAGACCCAGTACTTC CASSFDRVKETQYF TRBD1 many TRBJ2-5 TRBV5-1
TGTGCCAGCAGTGGAATGGCCCAGTACTTC CASSGMAQYF - - TRBJ2-5 TRBV12-3/TRBV12-4
TGTGCCAGCGGCCGAGGAGCGACTCGGGAGACCCAGTACTTC CASGRGATRETQYF - few TRBJ2-5 TRBV13
TGTGCCAGCAGCTTAGGGGAGGTAAACACAGATACGCAGTATTTT CASSLGEVNTDTQYF - - TRBJ2-3 TRBV7-2
TGTGCCAGCAGCTCAGTGGGGGACAGGGCTCAGCCCCAGCATTTT CASSSVGDRAQPQHF TRBD1 few TRBJ1-5 TRBV5-5
TGTGCCAGCAGTTTTTTCGGGGGGGCTCTAGCCAAAAACATTCAGTACTTC CASSFFGGALAKNIQYF TRBD2 many TRBJ2-4 TRBV28
TGTGCCATCGAGCGCCGGTTGAACACTGAAGCTTTCTTT CAIERRLNTEAFF - - TRBJ1-1 TRBV6-6
TGTGCCAGCAGCGCTTTTTGGGGGGCCTACAATGAGCAGTTCTTC CASSAFWGAYNEQFF - - TRBJ2-1 TRBV6-1
TGTGCCAGCAGCCAAGAGGTAGCGGGGGCACCCTACGAGCAGTACTTC CASSQEVAGAPYEQYF TRBD2 - TRBJ2-7 TRBV4-2
TGTGCCAGCAGTCCCCTCCCCGGACAGCTACGGGAGCAGTACTTC CASSPLPGQLREQYF - few TRBJ2-7 TRBV28
TGTGCCAGCAGCTTAGAAGGACAGAGATACTATGGCTACACCTTC CASSLEGQRYYGYTF - - TRBJ1-2 TRBV7-2
TGCAGCGTTGAAGATCAGGGGCTCGAGCGGAACAGATCCTACAATGAGCAGTTCTTC CSVEDQGLERNRSYNEQFF - - TRBJ2-1 TRBV29-1
TGTGCCAGCAGTACCGGTCCAAACGCACGGGTTACGCAGTATTTT CASSTGPNARVTQYF - few TRBJ2-3 TRBV6-6
TGCAGTGCCACACCCACATCCTACGAGCAGTACTTC CSATPTSYEQYF - - TRBJ2-7 TRBV20-1
TGTGCCAGCAGTTTAGGGAAGGACAATGAGCAGTTCTTC CASSLGKDNEQFF - - TRBJ2-1 TRBV12-3/TRBV12-4
TGTGCCAGCAGTTTCCCCGGGACGGTGGGAAAGCCCCAGCATTTT CASSFPGTVGKPQHF - - TRBJ1-5 TRBV28
TGTGCCAGCAGCTTCCGGACTAGCGGGGCCTTTGAGTACAATGAGCAGTTCTTC CASSFRTSGAFEYNEQFF TRBD2 - TRBJ2-1 TRBV9
TGTGCCAGCAGTCGCTCGGACGGGGTAGGGGAGACCCAGTACTTC CASSRSDGVGETQYF - - TRBJ2-5 TRBV6-6
TGCAGTGCTAGAGATCCGGGGAGACTAGCGGGCTCCTACAATGAGCAGTTCTTC CSARDPGRLAGSYNEQFF TRBD2 many TRBJ2-1 TRBV20-1
TGTGCCAGCAGTCCGCGGGACCCTCGAAAAGGGAATGAGCAGTTCTTC CASSPRDPRKGNEQFF - many TRBJ2-1 TRBV12-3/TRBV12-4
TGTGCCAGCAGCACCAATGGACTGATGAACACTGAAGCTTTCTTT CASSTNGLMNTEAFF - - TRBJ1-1 TRBV7-2
TGCAGTGCTAGAGACTCCTCCAAGGGGACGAACACTGAAGCTTTCTTT CSARDSSKGTNTEAFF - - TRBJ1-1 TRBV20-1
TGCAGTGTCACGAGGGCGGGAGGGCCGAATACGCAGTATTTT CSVTRAGGPNTQYF TRBD2 - TRBJ2-3 TRBV20-1
TGCGCCAGCAGCGCACAGAAGAACACTGAAGCTTTCTTT CASSAQKNTEAFF - few TRBJ1-1 TRBV5-1
TGTGCCAGTAGTATAATAGGAGTGGATAAGCAGTATTTT CASSIIGVDKQYF - - TRBJ2-3 TRBV19
TGTGCCAGCAGCTTTCTGGGGGACTATGGCTACACCTTC CASSFLGDYGYTF - - TRBJ1-2 TRBV11-2
TGTGCCAGCAGCCACTCGAAGCGTGGCTACACCTTC CASSHSKRGYTF - - TRBJ1-2 TRBV12-3/TRBV12-4
TGTGCCAGCAGTGGGACTGGGCCCCAGCATTTT CASSGTGPQHF - few TRBJ1-5 TRBV2
TGTGCCAGCAGAATTGATTTCTGGAGGGAGAGCACAGATACGCAGTATTTT CASRIDFWRESTDTQYF - many TRBJ2-3 TRBV21-1
TGTGCCAGCAACGCGCGTATGAACACAGATACGCAGTATTTT CASNARMNTDTQYF - - TRBJ2-3 TRBV5-2
TGTGCCAGCCTAAGGGAGAGCACTGAAGCTTTCTTT CASLRESTEAFF - - TRBJ1-1 TRBV7-9
TGTGCCAGCTCACCACCCCGGGGGGGGAGCGAAAAACTGTTTTTT CASSPPRGGSEKLFF - few TRBJ1-4 TRBV18
TGTGCCAGCTCACCAGGACAGGGGGAAGACTACACCTTC CASSPGQGEDYTF TRBD1 - TRBJ1-2 TRBV18
TGTGCCAGCAGCCAACTCCGGGGGAACACTGAAGCTTTCTTT CASSQLRGNTEAFF - few TRBJ1-1 TRBV3-1